This T cell receptor (beta chain) was recovered during a study of CXCR3-negative and CXCR3-positive naive CD8 T cells. The study's findings and limits: In CXCR3-positive naive cells, the TRB CDR3s were more hydrophobic than in CXCR3-negative naive cells. TRB CDR3 properties indicated TCR strength, while surface CD5 was similar across naive subsets. Both naive subsets had comparably high diversity; memory CD8+ cells much lower. Naive cells used TRBV-TRBJ genes in much the same way whether CXCR3-negative or CXCR3-positive; memory cells did not.

The germline CDR1 and CDR2 sequences are SQVTM and ANQGSEA. This CDR3 is 13 amino acids long. In the case of this clonotype: Its matching antigen is unknown.

TRB cDNA was prepared as libraries by UMI-labeled 5' RACE. TCRdb re-analyzed the 5' RACE reads; it lists each CDR3 protein once, without DNA. The repertoire shows over 100,000 distinct CDR3 sequences; the top ten hold 0.41%. The TCR was taken from a human donor in good health. Some clones in this sample may be carry-over from other donors' samples. V gene TRBV29-1 combines with J gene TRBJ1-1; without DNA, the TCRdb call of TRBD1 cannot be checked. Sequencing used naive CXCR3+ CD8+ T cells from blood. Regarding subset: CD45RO-CCR7+CD27+CD95- naive CD8+ T cells expressing CXCR3 (TNR3+). Here the CDR3 reads CSVETRGRTEAFF. The variable domain in full, completed from reference TRBV29-1 and TRBJ1-1, reads SAVISQKPSRDICQRGTSLTIQCQVDSQVTMMFWYRQQPGQSLTLIATANQGSEATYESGFVIDKFPISRPNLTFSTLTVSNMSPEDSSIYLCSVETRGRTEAFFGQGTRLTVV.